The clone carrying this T cell receptor (beta chain) appeared a few times. V dropped 5 bases and J dropped 5 bases, with 13 bases sitting between them. Germline CDR1 reads SEHNR; CDR2 reads FQNEAQ (reference sequence). This CDR3 contains 13 residues. The sample comes from a study of early T cells in non-severe SARS-CoV-2 infection. Individual cDNA molecules were tagged with unique molecular identifiers, the study reported. A single record per CDR3 protein comes from TCRdb applying MiXCR to the 5' RACE reads. The sample shows roughly 97,000 distinct CDR3 sequences, about 10% of them seen only once. The V call is TRBV7-9, the J call TRBJ2-7, with D hard to call. The sequencing used whole blood, collected at baseline. The receptor was derived from an adult who was a healthcare worker with PCR-confirmed SARS-CoV-2 infection or an uninfected control (not recorded which). The CDR3 bases are TGTGCCAGCAGCCCACCTACGAGGAACGAGCAGTACTTC. Amino acid sequence: CASSPPTRNEQYF. Variable domain in full (rest from reference TRBV7-9 and TRBJ2-7): DTGVSQNPRHKITKRGQNVTFRCDPISEHNRLYWYRQTLGQGPEFLTYFQNEAQLEKSRLLSDRFSAERPKGSFSTLEIQRTEQGDSAMYLCASSPPTRNEQYFGPGTRLTVT.